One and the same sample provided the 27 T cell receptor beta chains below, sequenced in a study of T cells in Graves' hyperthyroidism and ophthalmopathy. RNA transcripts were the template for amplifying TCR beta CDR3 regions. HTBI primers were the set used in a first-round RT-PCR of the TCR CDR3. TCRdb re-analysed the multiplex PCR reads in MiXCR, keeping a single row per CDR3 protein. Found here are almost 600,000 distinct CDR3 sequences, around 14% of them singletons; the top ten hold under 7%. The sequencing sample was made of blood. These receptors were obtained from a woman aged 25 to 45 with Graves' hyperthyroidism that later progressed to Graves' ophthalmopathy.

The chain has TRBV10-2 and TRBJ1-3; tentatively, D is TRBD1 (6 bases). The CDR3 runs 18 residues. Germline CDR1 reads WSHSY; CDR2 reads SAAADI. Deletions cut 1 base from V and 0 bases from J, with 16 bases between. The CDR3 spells CASSEFPTGWTSGNTIYF. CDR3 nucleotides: TGCGCCAGCAGTGAGTTCCCCACAGGGTGGACCTCTGGAAACACCATATATTTT.

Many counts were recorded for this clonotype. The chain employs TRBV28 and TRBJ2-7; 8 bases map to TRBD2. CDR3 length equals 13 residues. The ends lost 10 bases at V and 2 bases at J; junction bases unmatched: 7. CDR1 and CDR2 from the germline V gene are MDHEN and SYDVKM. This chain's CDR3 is CATASGGPYEQYF. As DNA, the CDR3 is TGTGCCACCGCCTCGGGAGGGCCCTACGAGCAGTACTTC.

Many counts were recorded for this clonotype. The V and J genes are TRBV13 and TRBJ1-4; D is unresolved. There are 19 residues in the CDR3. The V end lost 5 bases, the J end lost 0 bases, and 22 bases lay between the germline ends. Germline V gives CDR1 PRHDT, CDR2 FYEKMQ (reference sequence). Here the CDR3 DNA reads TGTGCCAGCAGCCATCGGGCCTCTTCCTACCCTGCAACTAATGAAAAACTGTTTTTT. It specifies CASSHRASSYPATNEKLFF.

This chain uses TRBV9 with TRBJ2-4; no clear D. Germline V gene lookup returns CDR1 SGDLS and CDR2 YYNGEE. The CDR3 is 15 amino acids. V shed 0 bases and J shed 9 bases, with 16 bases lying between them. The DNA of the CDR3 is TGTGCCAGCAGCGTAGCTGGGCCTCCTCCAACCATTCAGTACTTC. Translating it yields CASSVAGPPPTIQYF.

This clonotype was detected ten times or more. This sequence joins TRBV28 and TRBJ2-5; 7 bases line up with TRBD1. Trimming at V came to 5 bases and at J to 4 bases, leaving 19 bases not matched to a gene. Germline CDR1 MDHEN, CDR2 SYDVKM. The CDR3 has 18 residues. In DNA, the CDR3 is TGTGCCAGCAGTGCCCCGACAGGGTTTATATCCGGAGGAGAGACCCAGTACTTC. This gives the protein CASSAPTGFISGGETQYF.

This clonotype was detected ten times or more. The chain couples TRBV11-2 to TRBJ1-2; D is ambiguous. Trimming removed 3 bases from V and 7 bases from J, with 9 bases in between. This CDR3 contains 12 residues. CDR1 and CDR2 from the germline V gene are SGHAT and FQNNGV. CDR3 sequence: CASSFAFGGYTF. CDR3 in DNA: TGTGCCAGCAGCTTCGCCTTCGGTGGCTACACCTTC.

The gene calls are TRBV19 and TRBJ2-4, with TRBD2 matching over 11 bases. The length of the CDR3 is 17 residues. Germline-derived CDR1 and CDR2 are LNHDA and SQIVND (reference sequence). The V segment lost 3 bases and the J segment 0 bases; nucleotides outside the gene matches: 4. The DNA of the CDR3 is TGTGCCAGTAGTATTCTAGCGGGAGGTCGAGCCAAAAACATTCAGTACTTC. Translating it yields CASSILAGGRAKNIQYF.

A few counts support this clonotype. CDR3 in amino acids: CASSFRTSFYNEQFF. As DNA, the CDR3 is TGTGCCAGCAGCTTCCGGACTAGTTTCTACAATGAGCAGTTCTTC. This rearrangement joins TRBV11-3 to TRBJ2-1; 7 bases fit TRBD2. V was pared by 3 bases and J by 3 bases, with 5 bases of the junction left unmatched. CDR3 length: 15 residues. CDR1 and CDR2 from the germline V gene are SGHNT and YENEEA.

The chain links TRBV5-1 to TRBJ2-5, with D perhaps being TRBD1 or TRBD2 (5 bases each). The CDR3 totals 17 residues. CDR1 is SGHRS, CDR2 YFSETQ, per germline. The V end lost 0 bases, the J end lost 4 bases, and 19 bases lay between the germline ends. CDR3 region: CASSLGTPGAPRETQYF. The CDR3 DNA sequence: TGCGCCAGCAGCTTGGGTACTCCCGGGGCCCCACGAGAGACCCAGTACTTC.

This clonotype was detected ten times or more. CDR3 sequence reads: CASYGRLNTEAFF. In DNA form, the CDR3 reads TGTGCCAGCTATGGACGGTTGAACACTGAAGCTTTCTTT. The chain joins TRBV27 to TRBJ1-1; no definite D call. Trimming removed 8 bases from V and 0 bases from J, with 10 bases in between. CDR3 length: 13 amino acids. Germline V lookup: CDR1 MNHEY, CDR2 SMNVEV (reference sequence).

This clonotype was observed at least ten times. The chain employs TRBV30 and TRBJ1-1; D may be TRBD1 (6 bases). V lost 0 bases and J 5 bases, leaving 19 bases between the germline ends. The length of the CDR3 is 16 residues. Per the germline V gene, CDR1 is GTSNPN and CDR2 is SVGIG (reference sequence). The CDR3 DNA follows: TGTGCCTGGAGTGTACGGTTGTGGGACATTGGGACTGAAGCTTTCTTT. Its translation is CAWSVRLWDIGTEAFF.

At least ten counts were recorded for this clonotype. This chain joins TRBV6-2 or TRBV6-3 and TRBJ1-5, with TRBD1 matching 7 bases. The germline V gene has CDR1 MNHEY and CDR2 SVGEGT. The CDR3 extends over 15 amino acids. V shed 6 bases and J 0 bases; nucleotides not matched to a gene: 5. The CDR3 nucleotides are TGTGCCAGCAGCTGGGGGACAGATAGCAATCAGCCCCAGCATTTT. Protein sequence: CASSWGTDSNQPQHF.

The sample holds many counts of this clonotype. CDR3 loop: CASHSGLNTGELFF. For the CDR3, the DNA is TGTGCCAGCCACTCGGGGCTAAACACCGGGGAGCTGTTTTTT. The chain recombines TRBV28 with TRBJ2-2, with D perhaps TRBD1 or TRBD2 (5 bases each). Trimming left V 8 bases short and J 2 bases short, with 12 bases between. Germline CDR1 is MDHEN and CDR2 is SYDVKM. CDR3 length equals 14 residues.

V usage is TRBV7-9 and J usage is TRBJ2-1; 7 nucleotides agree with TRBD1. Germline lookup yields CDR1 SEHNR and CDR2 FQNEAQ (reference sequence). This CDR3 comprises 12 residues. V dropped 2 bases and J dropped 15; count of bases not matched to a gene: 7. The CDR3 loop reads CASSLPGGYPFF. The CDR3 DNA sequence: TGTGCCAGCAGCTTACCAGGGGGTTACCCGTTCTTC.

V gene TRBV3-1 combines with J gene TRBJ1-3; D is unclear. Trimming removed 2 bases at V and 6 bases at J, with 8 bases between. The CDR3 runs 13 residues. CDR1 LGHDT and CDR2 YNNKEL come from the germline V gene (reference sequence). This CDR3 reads CASSQSGQNTIYF. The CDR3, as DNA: TGTGCCAGCAGCCAATCAGGCCAAAACACCATATATTTT. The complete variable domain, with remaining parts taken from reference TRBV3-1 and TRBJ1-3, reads DTAVSQTPKYLVTQMGNDKSIKCEQNLGHDTMYWYKQDSKKFLKIMFSYNNKELIINETVPNRFSPKSPDKAHLNLHINSLELGDSAVYFCASSQSGQNTIYFGEGSWLTVV.

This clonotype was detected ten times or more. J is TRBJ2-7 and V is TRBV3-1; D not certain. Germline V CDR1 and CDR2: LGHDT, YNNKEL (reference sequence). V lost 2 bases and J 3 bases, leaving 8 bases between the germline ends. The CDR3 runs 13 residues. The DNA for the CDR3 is TGTGCCAGCAGCCAATTAGTAGGCTACGAGCAGTACTTC. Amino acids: CASSQLVGYEQYF.

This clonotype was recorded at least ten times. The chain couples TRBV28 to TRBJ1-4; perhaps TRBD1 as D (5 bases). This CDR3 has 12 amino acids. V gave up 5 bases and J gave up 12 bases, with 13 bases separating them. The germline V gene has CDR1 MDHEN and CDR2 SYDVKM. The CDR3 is CASSVWDRELFF. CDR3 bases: TGTGCCAGCAGTGTCTGGGACCGGGAACTGTTTTTT.

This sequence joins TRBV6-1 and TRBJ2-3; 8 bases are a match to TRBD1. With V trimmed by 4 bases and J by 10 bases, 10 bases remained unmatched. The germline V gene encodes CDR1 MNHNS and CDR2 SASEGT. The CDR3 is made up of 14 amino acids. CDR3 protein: CASSADRASSSQYF. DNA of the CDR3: TGTGCCAGCAGTGCGGACAGGGCTAGCAGTTCGCAGTATTTT.

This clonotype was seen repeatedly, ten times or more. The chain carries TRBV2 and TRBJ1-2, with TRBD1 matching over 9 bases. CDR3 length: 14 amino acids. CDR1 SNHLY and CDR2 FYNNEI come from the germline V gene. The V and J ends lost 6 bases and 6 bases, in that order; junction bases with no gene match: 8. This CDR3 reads CASRGTGSGDGYTF. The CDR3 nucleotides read TGTGCCAGCAGAGGGACAGGGTCCGGGGATGGCTACACCTTC.

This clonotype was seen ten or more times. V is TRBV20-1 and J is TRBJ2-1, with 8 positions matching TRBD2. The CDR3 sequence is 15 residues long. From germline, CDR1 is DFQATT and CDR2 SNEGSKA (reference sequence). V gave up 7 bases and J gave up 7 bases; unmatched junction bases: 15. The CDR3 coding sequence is TGCAGTGTCCTCCGCCGGACTAGCCATTATAATGAGCAGTTCTTC. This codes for CSVLRRTSHYNEQFF.

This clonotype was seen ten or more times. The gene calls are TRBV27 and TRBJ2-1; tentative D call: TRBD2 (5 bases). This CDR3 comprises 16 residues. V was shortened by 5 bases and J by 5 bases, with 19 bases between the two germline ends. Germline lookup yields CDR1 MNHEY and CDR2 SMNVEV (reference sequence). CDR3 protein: CASSPLPAGLHNEQFF. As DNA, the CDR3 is TGTGCCAGCAGTCCCTTACCCGCGGGTCTTCACAATGAGCAGTTCTTC.

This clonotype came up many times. The DNA for the CDR3 is TGTGCCAGCAGCTCCCAGGTGATTGAAGCTTTCTTT. It yields the protein CASSSQVIEAFF. The V call is TRBV11-2, the J call TRBJ1-1; D gene ambiguous. V was clipped by 4 bases and J by 7 bases, with 10 bases between them. Germline values: CDR1 SGHAT, CDR2 FQNNGV. This CDR3 spans 12 amino acids. Complete variable domain (other parts from reference TRBV11-2 and TRBJ1-1): EAGVAQSPRYKIIEKRQSVAFWCNPISGHATLYWYQQILGQGPKLLIQFQNNGVVDDSQLPKDRFSAERLKGVDSTLKIQPAKLEDSAVYLCASSSQVIEAFFGQGTRLTVV.

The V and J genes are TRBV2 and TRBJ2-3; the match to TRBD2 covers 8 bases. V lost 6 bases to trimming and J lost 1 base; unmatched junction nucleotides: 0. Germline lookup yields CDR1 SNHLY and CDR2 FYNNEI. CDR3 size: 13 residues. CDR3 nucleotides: TGTGCCAGCAGGACTAGCGGCACAGATACGCAGTATTTT. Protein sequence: CASRTSGTDTQYF.

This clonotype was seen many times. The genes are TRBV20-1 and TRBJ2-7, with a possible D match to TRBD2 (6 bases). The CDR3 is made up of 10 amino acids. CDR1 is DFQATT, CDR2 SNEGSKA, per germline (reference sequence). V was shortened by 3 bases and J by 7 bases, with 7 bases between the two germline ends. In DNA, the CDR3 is TGCAGTGCTAGGGAGGGAGAGCAGTACTTC. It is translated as CSAREGEQYF.

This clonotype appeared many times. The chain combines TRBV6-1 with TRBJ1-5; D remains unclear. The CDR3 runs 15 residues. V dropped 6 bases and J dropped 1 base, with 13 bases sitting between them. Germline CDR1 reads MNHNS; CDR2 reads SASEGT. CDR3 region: CASRWEGGSNQPQHF. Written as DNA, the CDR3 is TGTGCCAGCAGGTGGGAAGGAGGAAGCAATCAGCCCCAGCATTTT.

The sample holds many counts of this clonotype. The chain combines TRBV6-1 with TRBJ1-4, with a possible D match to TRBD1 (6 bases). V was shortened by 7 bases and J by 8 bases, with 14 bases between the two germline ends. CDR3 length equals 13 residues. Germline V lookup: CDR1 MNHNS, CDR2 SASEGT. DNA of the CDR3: TGTGCCAGCAACCGACAGGCGTCCGAAAAACTGTTTTTT. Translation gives CASNRQASEKLFF.

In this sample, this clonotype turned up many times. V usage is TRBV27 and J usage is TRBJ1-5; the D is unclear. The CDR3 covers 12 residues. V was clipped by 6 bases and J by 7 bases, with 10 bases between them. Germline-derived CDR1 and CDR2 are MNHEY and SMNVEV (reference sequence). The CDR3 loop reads CASSFLGQPQHF. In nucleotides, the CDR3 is TGTGCCAGCAGCTTTTTGGGGCAGCCCCAGCATTTT.